The 17 T cell receptor beta chains listed next were all sequenced from one sample in a study of T cell repertoires in cytomegalovirus infection. These receptors' targets are unknown. From the reads, TCRdb called clonotypes with MiXCR, one entry per CDR3 protein. The sample has about 500,000 distinct CDR3 sequences; 25% to 35% are singletons. The source was cultured PBMCs, collected from culture after CMV antigen stimulation. These receptor sequences come from a human donor in good health (CMV status not recorded). Some clones in this sample may be carry-over from other donors' samples.

The chain couples TRBV6-2 or TRBV6-3 to TRBJ2-3; the match to TRBD2 covers 13 bases. Germline assignment: CDR1 MNHEY and CDR2 SVGEGT. J gave up 2 bases and V 7 bases, and 6 bases lay outside the gene matches. The CDR3 spans 16 residues. The CDR3 here is CASTPLAGGDTDTQYF. Here the CDR3 DNA reads TGTGCCAGCACCCCACTAGCGGGAGGGGACACAGATACGCAGTATTTT.

The J gene is TRBJ1-2, the V gene TRBV6-6; TRBD1 matches 7 bases. Germline V gene sequence: CDR1 MNHNY, CDR2 SVGAGI (reference sequence). The CDR3 is 13 residues long. V lost 6 bases to trimming and J lost 2 bases; unmatched junction nucleotides: 3. Here the CDR3 DNA reads TGTGCCAGCAGCAAGACAGGGAACTATGGCTACACCTTC. Its protein is CASSKTGNYGYTF.

V gene TRBV6-1 combines with J gene TRBJ1-5; D possibly corresponds to TRBD1 (6 bases). This CDR3 comprises 13 residues. In germline, CDR1 is MNHNS, CDR2 SASEGT. V was shortened by 6 bases and J by 5 bases, with 11 bases between the two germline ends. The CDR3 loop reads CASSKTGYQPQHF. The DNA of the CDR3 is TGTGCCAGCAGCAAAACAGGGTATCAGCCCCAGCATTTT.

There are a few counts of this clonotype. This chain links TRBV28 with TRBJ2-1; TRBD2 agrees at 8 bases. The CDR3 runs to 15 residues. J lost 4 bases, V lost 5 bases, and 7 bases had no gene match. Germline lookup yields CDR1 MDHEN and CDR2 SYDVKM. The CDR3, as DNA: TGTGCCAGCAGTCCCCTAGCGGGCCTATACAATGAGCAGTTCTTC. It encodes CASSPLAGLYNEQFF.

The genes are TRBV11-1 and TRBJ2-7; TRBD1 matches at 9 bases. CDR1 is SGHAT and CDR2 is FQDESV in the germline V gene (reference sequence). The CDR3 spans 14 residues. Losses at the gene ends were 5 bases for V and 6 bases for J; bases not matched to a gene: 8. CDR3 residues: CASSRDRETVEQYF. Here the CDR3 DNA reads TGTGCCAGCAGCCGGGACAGGGAAACGGTCGAGCAGTACTTC. The variable domain in full, completed from reference TRBV11-1 and TRBJ2-7, reads EAEVAQSPRYKITEKSQAVAFWCDPISGHATLYWYRQILGQGPELLVQFQDESVVDDSQLPKDRFSAERLKGVDSTLKIQPAELGDSAMYLCASSRDRETVEQYFGPGTRLTVT.

Only a few counts were recorded for this clonotype. This rearrangement joins TRBV7-3 to TRBJ2-1; TRBD1 aligns across 8 bases. The germline gives CDR1 SGHTA, CDR2 FQGTGA. The ends lost 5 bases at V and 5 bases at J; junction bases unmatched: 17. The CDR3 loop spans 18 amino acids. CDR3 protein: CASSQKGQGRTFNNEQFF. The CDR3 DNA reads TGTGCCAGCAGCCAAAAAGGACAGGGCCGGACCTTTAACAATGAGCAGTTCTTC.

This clonotype has more than one count but fewer than ten. The genes are TRBV10-1 and TRBJ2-7, with D perhaps matching TRBD1 (5 bases). There are 13 residues in the CDR3. V lost 4 bases, J lost 7 bases, and 14 bases lay in between. Per the germline V gene, CDR1 is WNHNN and CDR2 is SYGVQD (reference sequence). The CDR3 nucleotides read TGCGCCAGCAGTGTGGAAGGGGCCGGGGAGCAGTACGTC. It specifies CASSVEGAGEQYV.

This clonotype appeared a few times. This chain joins TRBV7-9 and TRBJ1-4, with D perhaps matching TRBD1 (5 bases). The CDR3 spans 15 residues. CDR1 SEHNR and CDR2 FQNEAQ come from the germline V gene (reference sequence). Trimming cost V 5 bases and J 0 bases, with 10 bases left between them. As DNA, the CDR3 is TGTGCCAGCAGCGGAACAGGAGCAACTAATGAAAAACTGTTTTTT. Translated, it gives CASSGTGATNEKLFF.

This clonotype occurred many times. The chain links TRBV7-2 to TRBJ2-3; 9 bases align to TRBD2. The CDR3 loop spans 16 amino acids. J gave up 5 bases and V 5 bases, and 11 bases lay outside the gene matches. The V gene's germline CDR1 is SGHTA and CDR2 FQGNSA. In DNA form, the CDR3 reads TGTGCCAGCAGCCCCCCCTCTAGCGGGATGAGAGATACGCAGTATTTT. It encodes CASSPPSSGMRDTQYF.

This clonotype was counted between two and nine times. V and J are TRBV10-3 and TRBJ2-7, with 9 bases lining up with TRBD2. Germline V CDR1 and CDR2: ENHRY, SYGVKD. Trimming cost V 6 bases and J 0 bases; bases outside gene matches: 3. The CDR3 loop spans 14 amino acids. The CDR3 reads CAIRGSGGSYEQYF. The DNA for the CDR3 is TGTGCCATCAGGGGTAGCGGGGGCTCCTACGAGCAGTACTTC.

This clonotype was observed a few times. This sequence joins TRBV28 and TRBJ2-7; D is possibly TRBD2 (7 bases). The CDR3 sequence is 14 residues long. Germline assignment: CDR1 MDHEN and CDR2 SYDVKM. Deletions cut 7 bases from V and 3 bases from J, with 16 bases between. CDR3 nucleotides: TGTGCCAGCACTCGCCTGAGGGGGGGCTACGAGCAGTACTTC. Amino acid sequence: CASTRLRGGYEQYF.

As regards this clonotype: At one end the junction does not follow the germline gene, possibly because of a read error. The chain couples TRBV4-3 to TRBJ1-6, with 7 bases that match TRBD1. There are 13 residues in the CDR3. Germline CDR1 LGHNA, CDR2 YSLEER. CDR3 DNA: TGTGCCAGCAGTCAGGGGGTTAATTCACCCCTCCACTTT. It encodes CASSQGVNSPLHF.

The genes are TRBV28 and TRBJ2-1, with 7 bases lining up with TRBD2. The CDR3 sequence is 16 residues long. CDR1 MDHEN and CDR2 SYDVKM come from the germline V gene. V trimming: 9 bases; J trimming: 5 bases; junction bases outside the gene matches: 16. This CDR3 is CASREASGEINNEQFF. The CDR3 bases are TGTGCCAGTCGAGAGGCTAGCGGAGAGATTAACAATGAGCAGTTCTTC.

This clonotype has only a few counts. J is TRBJ2-4 and V is TRBV20-1; D perhaps matches TRBD2 (6 bases). Germline-derived CDR1 and CDR2 are DFQATT and SNEGSKA (reference sequence). The CDR3 runs 16 residues. V lost 0 bases, J lost 1 base, and 13 bases lay in between. DNA of the CDR3: TGCAGTGCTAGAGATCCCCGGGAGTGGGCCAAAAACATTCAGTACTTC. This sequence encodes CSARDPREWAKNIQYF.

In this sample, this clonotype turned up a few times. One end of the junction varies from germline; a read error may be responsible. The genes are TRBV6-5 and TRBJ1-3; D is unresolved. The CDR3 totals 11 residues. CDR1 MNHEY and CDR2 SVGAGI come from the germline V gene. The CDR3 reads CASSSVNTIYF. The CDR3 nucleotides read TGTGCCAGCAGTTCTGTAAACACCATATATTTT.

The chain is built from TRBV7-8 and TRBJ1-5; no definite D call. This CDR3 contains 15 residues. The V gene's germline CDR1 is SGHVS and CDR2 FQNEAQ. Trimming cost V 2 bases and J 1 base, with 9 bases left between them. Written as DNA, the CDR3 is TGTGCCAGCAGCTTACGGGATCACAGCAATCAGCCCCAGCATTTT. It is translated as CASSLRDHSNQPQHF.

The chain joins TRBV19 to TRBJ1-5; D perhaps matches TRBD1 (6 bases). Per germline, CDR1 LNHDA and CDR2 SQIVND (reference sequence). The CDR3 has 14 amino acids. V lost 7 bases and J 6 bases, leaving 16 bases between the germline ends. CDR3 DNA: TGTGCCAGTACCCTTACAGGGACTAGTCAGCCCCAGCATTTT. Protein product: CASTLTGTSQPQHF.